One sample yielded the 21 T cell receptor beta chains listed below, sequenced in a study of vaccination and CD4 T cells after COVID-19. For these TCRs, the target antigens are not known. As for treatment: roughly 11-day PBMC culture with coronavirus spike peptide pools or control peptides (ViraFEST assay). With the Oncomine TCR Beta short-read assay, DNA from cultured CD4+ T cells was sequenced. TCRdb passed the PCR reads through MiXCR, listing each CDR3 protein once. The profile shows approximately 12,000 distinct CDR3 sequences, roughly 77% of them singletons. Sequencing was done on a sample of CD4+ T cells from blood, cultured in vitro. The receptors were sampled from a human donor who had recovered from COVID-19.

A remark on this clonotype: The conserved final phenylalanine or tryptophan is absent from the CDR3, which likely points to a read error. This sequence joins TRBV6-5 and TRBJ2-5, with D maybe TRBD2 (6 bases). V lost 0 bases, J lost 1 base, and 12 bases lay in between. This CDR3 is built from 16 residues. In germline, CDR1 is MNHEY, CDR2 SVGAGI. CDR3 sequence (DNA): TGTGCCAGCAGTTACTCGTACGGGAGAACCCAAGAGACCCAGTACCTC. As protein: CASSYSYGRTQETQYL.

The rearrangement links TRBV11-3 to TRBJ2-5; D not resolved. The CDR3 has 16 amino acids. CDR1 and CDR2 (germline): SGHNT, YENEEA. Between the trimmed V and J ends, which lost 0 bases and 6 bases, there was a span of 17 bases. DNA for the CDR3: TGTGCCAGCAGCTTAGAGGATTCGGAACAGATGAAGACCCAGTACTTC. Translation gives CASSLEDSEQMKTQYF. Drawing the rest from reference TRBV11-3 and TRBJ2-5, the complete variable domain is EAGVVQSPRYKIIEKKQPVAFWCNPISGHNTLYWYLQNLGQGPELLIRYENEEAVDDSQLPKDRFSAERLKGVDSTLKIQPAELGDSAVYLCASSLEDSEQMKTQYFGPGTRLLVL.

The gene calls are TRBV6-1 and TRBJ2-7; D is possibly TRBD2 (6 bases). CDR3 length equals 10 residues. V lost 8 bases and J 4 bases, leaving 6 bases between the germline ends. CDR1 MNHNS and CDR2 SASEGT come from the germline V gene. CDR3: CASRGYEQYF. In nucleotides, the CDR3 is TGTGCCAGCCGGGGGTACGAGCAGTACTTC.

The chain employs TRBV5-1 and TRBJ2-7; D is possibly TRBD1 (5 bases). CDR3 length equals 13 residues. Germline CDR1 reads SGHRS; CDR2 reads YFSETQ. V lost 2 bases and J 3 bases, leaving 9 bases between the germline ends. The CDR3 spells CASSFSRDYEQYF. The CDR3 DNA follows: TGCGCCAGCAGCTTTTCCAGGGACTACGAGCAGTACTTC.

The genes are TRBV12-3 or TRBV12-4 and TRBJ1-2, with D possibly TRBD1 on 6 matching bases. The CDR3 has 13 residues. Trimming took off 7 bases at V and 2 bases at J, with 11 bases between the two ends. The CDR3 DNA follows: TGTGCCAGCACCCCAGGGACAAACTATGGCTACACCTTC. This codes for CASTPGTNYGYTF.

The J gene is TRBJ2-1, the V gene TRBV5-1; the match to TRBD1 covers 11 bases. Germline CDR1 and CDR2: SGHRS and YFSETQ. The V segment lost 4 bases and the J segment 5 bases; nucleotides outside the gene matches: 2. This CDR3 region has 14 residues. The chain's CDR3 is CASSGQGAHNEQFF. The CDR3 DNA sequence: TGCGCCAGCAGCGGACAGGGGGCCCACAATGAGCAGTTCTTC.

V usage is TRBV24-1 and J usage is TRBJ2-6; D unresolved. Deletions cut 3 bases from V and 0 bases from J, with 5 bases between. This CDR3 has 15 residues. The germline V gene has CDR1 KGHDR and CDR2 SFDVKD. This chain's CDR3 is CATSDADSGANVLTF. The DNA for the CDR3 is TGTGCCACCAGTGATGCCGACTCTGGGGCCAACGTCCTGACTTTC.

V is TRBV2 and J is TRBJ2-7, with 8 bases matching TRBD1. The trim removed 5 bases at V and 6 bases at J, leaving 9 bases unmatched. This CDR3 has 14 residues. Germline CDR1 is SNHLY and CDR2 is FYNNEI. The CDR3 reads CASSIRGQVSEQYF. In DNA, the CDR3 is TGTGCCAGCAGTATCAGGGGGCAGGTTAGCGAGCAGTACTTC.

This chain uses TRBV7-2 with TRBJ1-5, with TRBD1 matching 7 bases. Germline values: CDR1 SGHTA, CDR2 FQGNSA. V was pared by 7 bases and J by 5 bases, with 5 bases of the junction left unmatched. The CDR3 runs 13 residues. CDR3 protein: CASTVRGDQPQHF. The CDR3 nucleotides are TGTGCCAGCACCGTCAGGGGGGATCAGCCCCAGCATTTT.

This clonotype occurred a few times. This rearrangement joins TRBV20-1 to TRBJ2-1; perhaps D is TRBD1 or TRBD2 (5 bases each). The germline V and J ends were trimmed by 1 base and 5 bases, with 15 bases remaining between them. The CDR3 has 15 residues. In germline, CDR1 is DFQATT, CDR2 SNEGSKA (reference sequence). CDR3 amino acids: CSARGGRDVNNEQFF. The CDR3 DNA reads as TGCAGTGCTAGAGGAGGTAGGGACGTCAACAATGAGCAGTTCTTC.

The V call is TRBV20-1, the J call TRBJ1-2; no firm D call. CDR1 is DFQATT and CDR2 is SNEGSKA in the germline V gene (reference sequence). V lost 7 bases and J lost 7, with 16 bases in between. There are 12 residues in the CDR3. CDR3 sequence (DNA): TGCAGTGTCCCGTTGGAGGGATTTGGCTACACCTTC. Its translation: CSVPLEGFGYTF.

DNA of the CDR3: TGCGCCAGCAGCCAGCCTACGGGGAGCTCCTACGAGCAGTACTTC. This sequence encodes CASSQPTGSSYEQYF. V gene TRBV4-1 combines with J gene TRBJ2-7, with D possibly being TRBD2 (5 bases). Trimming pared 3 bases from V and 0 bases from J, leaving 12 bases between. Germline CDR1 MGHRA, CDR2 YSYEKL. This CDR3 spans 15 amino acids.

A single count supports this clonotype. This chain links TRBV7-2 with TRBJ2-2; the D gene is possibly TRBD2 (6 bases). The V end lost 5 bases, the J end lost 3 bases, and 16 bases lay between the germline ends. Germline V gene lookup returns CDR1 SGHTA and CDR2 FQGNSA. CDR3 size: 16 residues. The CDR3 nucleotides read TGTGCCAGCAGCGAGAATTGGGGGGACTACACCGGGGAGCTGTTTTTT. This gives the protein CASSENWGDYTGELFF.

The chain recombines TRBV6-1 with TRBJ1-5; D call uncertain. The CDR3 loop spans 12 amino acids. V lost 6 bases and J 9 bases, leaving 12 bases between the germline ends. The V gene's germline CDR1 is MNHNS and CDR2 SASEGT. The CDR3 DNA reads TGTGCCAGCAGCGGCCCAACGGGGCCCCAGCATTTT. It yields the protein CASSGPTGPQHF.

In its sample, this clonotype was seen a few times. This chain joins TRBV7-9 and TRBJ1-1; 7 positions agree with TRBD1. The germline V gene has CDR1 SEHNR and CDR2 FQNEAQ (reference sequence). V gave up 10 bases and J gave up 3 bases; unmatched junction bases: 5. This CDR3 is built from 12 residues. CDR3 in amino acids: CAIPGGDTEAFF. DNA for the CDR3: TGTGCCATCCCAGGGGGGGACACTGAAGCTTTCTTT.

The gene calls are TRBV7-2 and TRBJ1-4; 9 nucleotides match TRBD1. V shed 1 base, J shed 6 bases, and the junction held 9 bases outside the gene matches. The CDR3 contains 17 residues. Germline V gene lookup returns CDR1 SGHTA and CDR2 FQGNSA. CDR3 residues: CASSLGVTGGAHEKLFF. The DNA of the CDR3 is TGTGCCAGCAGCTTAGGGGTTACAGGGGGCGCACATGAAAAACTGTTTTTT.

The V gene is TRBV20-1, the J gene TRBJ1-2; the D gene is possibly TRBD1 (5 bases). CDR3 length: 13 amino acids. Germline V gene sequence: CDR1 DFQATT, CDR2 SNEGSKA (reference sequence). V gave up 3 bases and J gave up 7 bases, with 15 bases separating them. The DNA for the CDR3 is TGCAGTGCTAGTGAATCGGGGCCGCGTGGCTACACCTTC. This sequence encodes CSASESGPRGYTF.

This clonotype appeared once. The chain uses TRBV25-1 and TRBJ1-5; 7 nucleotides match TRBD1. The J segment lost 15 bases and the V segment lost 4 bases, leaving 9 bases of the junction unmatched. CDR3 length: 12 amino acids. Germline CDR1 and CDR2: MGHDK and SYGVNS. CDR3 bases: TGTGCCAGCAGTGCCACAGGGGCCCCGACGCATTTT. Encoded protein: CASSATGAPTHF. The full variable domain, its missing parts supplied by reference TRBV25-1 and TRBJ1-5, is EADIYQTPRYLVIGTGKKITLECSQTMGHDKMYWYQQDPGMELHLIHYSYGVNSTEKGDLSSESTVSRIRTEHFPLTLESARPSHTSQYLCASSATGAPTHFGDGTRLSIL.

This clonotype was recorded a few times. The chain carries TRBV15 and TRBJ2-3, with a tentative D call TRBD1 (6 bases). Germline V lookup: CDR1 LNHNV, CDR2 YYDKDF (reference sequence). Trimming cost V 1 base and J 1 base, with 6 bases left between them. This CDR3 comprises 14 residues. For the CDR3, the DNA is TGTGCCACCAGCAGAGGGACAGGCACAGATACGCAGTATTTT. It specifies CATSRGTGTDTQYF. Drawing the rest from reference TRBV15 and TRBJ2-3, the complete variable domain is DAMVIQNPRYQVTQFGKPVTLSCSQTLNHNVMYWYQQKSSQAPKLLFHYYDKDFNNEADTPDNFQSRRPNTSFCFLDIRSPGLGDTAMYLCATSRGTGTDTQYFGPGTRLTVL.

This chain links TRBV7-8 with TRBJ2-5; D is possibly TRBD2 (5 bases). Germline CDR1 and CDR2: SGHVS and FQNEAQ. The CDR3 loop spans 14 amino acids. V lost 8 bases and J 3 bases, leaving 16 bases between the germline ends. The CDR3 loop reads CASVNREPEETQYF. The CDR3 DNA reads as TGTGCCAGCGTAAACCGGGAACCTGAAGAGACCCAGTACTTC.

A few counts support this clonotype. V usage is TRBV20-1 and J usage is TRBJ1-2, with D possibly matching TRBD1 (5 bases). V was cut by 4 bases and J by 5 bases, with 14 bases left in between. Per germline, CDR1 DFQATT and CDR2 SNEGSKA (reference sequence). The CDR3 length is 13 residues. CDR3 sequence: CSATPAQGYGYTF. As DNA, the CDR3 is TGCAGTGCTACCCCGGCTCAGGGTTATGGCTACACCTTC.